This T cell receptor (beta chain) was obtained from a study of CD8 T cell repertoires and HIV-1 epitope variants. The overall study: Each of Twenty-five Gag and Nef epitope peptides stimulated a separate culture.

CDR1 is SQVTM, CDR2 ANQGSEA, per germline. Deletions cut 0 bases from V and 3 bases from J, with 9 bases between. The CDR3 has 13 residues. On the immunoSEQ platform, TCR beta CDR3s were sequenced at survey depth. Some clones are missing from TCRdb's copy, which holds only in-frame ones; the method was immunoSEQ multiplex PCR. The table has about 4,500 clones, about two thirds seen once. Regarding this clone: Its antigen is unidentified.

Sequencing was done on a sample of cultured CD8+ T cells derived from PBMCs. This receptor was taken from a male donor with HIV. The chain is built from TRBV29-1 and TRBJ2-7; TRBD2 might be the D (5 bases). Here the CDR3 reads CSVEEAGHYEQYF. The CDR3 coding sequence is TGCAGCGTTGAAGAGGCGGGCCACTACGAGCAGTACTTC.